This T cell receptor (beta chain) was sequenced for a study of low-dose radiotherapy and immunotherapy resistance in tumors. On the study more broadly: On an every-two-weeks schedule, patients received intravenous nivolumab 240 mg, along with ipilimumab 1 mg/kg every six weeks.

Priming of first-strand cDNA relied on TRAV- and TRBV-specific primers (covering alpha and beta chains). TCR amplification involved 20 PCR cycles with a constant-region primer and V-primer adapter. In TCRdb, the reads were re-called with MiXCR into one record per CDR3 protein. The sample consists of almost 40,000 distinct CDR3 sequences, about 28% of them appearing once. Germline CDR1 is DFQATT and CDR2 is SNEGSKA (reference sequence). The V and J ends lost 2 bases and 3 bases, in that order; junction bases with no gene match: 20. CDR3 length: 20 residues. Specified time point: before trial treatment.

The sequences come from PBMCs, collected before treatment. The receptor's source is a male donor with gallbladder cancer. The chain joins TRBV20-1 to TRBJ2-1, with TRBD2 identical over 9 bases. CDR3 sequence: CSARPLIAGEPLSGYNEQFF. The CDR3 bases are TGCAGTGCTAGACCCCTGATAGCGGGAGAGCCCCTTTCGGGCTACAATGAGCAGTTCTTC.